The rows below give T cell receptor beta chains drawn from one sample of a study of T cells in Graves' hyperthyroidism and ophthalmopathy. TCRdb ran MiXCR on the multiplex PCR reads and lists one entry per CDR3 protein. This repertoire shows some 300,000 distinct CDR3 sequences, approximately 12% found once; its top ten account for approximately 7.8%. Material for sequencing was blood. These TCRs come from a woman in her twenties or thirties with Graves' hyperthyroidism that later progressed to Graves' ophthalmopathy. The CDR3 runs from the conserved cysteine through the conserved F or W. A D gene is named only where the DNA matches it firmly. Some rows have no size entry. The others give once, few or many, or a class for an expanded clone.

v_call,j_call,clone_size,d_call,cdr3_aa,cdr3_nt
TRBV3-1,TRBJ1-1,many,TRBD1,CASSLQQTGASEAFF,TGTGCCAGCAGCCTCCAACAGACAGGGGCATCTGAAGCTTTCTTT
TRBV6-8,TRBJ1-1,few,TRBD1,CASSYSYRRTGDMAEAFF,TGTGCCAGCAGTTACTCCTACCGGAGGACAGGGGATATGGCTGAAGCTTTCTTT
TRBV7-2,TRBJ1-5,many,TRBD1,CASSLGTGWGNQPQHF,TGTGCCAGCAGCTTAGGGACAGGGTGGGGGAATCAGCCCCAGCATTTT
TRBV5-5,TRBJ2-1,NA,TRBD2,CASSPVFGGGTINEQFF,TGTGCCAGCAGCCCGGTTTTCGGGGGAGGGACGATCAATGAGCAGTTCTTC
TRBV12-3/TRBV12-4,TRBJ1-1,many,NA,CASSQKGPTEAFF,TGTGCCAGCAGCCAGAAAGGGCCCACTGAAGCTTTCTTT
TRBV29-1,TRBJ2-3,NA,NA,CSVVLRGWDTQYF,TGCAGCGTTGTACTGCGGGGTTGGGATACGCAGTATTTT
TRBV30,TRBJ1-5,many,TRBD1,CAWTPGGTGLYSNQPQHF,TGTGCCTGGACTCCCGGGGGGACAGGGCTTTATAGCAATCAGCCCCAGCATTTT
TRBV4-1,TRBJ1-6,NA,NA,CASSPIAGWAAGSPLHF,TGCGCCAGCAGCCCGATAGCAGGATGGGCCGCCGGCTCACCCCTCCACTTT
TRBV5-8,TRBJ2-2,NA,NA,CASSGRRLNGELFF,TGTGCCAGCAGCGGGAGGAGGCTGAACGGGGAGCTGTTTTTT
TRBV5-1,TRBJ2-5,NA,TRBD1,CASSSTGEVETQYF,TGCGCCAGCAGCTCGACAGGGGAGGTAGAGACCCAGTACTTC
TRBV13,TRBJ2-1,many,TRBD2,CATTSGGWNEQFF,TGTGCCACCACGTCGGGGGGGTGGAATGAGCAGTTCTTC
TRBV15,TRBJ2-7,many,TRBD2,CATGGEGSYEQYF,TGTGCCACCGGGGGGGAGGGCTCCTACGAGCAGTACTTC
TRBV11-2,TRBJ2-1,many,NA,CASSLQGKEQFF,TGTGCCAGCAGCTTACAGGGAAAGGAGCAGTTCTTC
TRBV7-3,TRBJ1-2,NA,NA,CASSQGGGGYGYTF,TGTGCCAGCAGCCAGGGCGGGGGCGGCTATGGCTACACCTTC
TRBV12-3/TRBV12-4,TRBJ2-1,many,TRBD2,CASSFGTSGIHEQFF,TGTGCCAGCAGTTTCGGGACTAGCGGGATTCATGAGCAGTTCTTC
TRBV7-2,TRBJ1-1,NA,TRBD1,CASSLAGQGLSGTEAFF,TGTGCCAGCAGCTTAGCGGGACAGGGGCTATCGGGAACTGAAGCTTTCTTT
TRBV19,TRBJ1-1,NA,NA,CASKLGEHTEAFF,TGTGCCAGTAAACTGGGGGAGCACACTGAAGCTTTCTTT
TRBV12-3/TRBV12-4,TRBJ2-2,many,NA,CASSTHTGELFF,TGTGCCAGCAGTACCCACACCGGGGAGCTGTTTTTT